One and the same sample provided the 4 T cell receptor beta chains below, sequenced in a study of blood T cell repertoires in COVID-19. TCRdb's copy holds only in-frame clones and misses some; the assay was immunoSEQ multiplex PCR. The sample lists approximately 170,000 clones, approximately 85% seen once, with approximately 10% in the top ten. The sample comprised peripheral blood. Receptor source: a man aged 55-75 years with active or convalescent COVID-19.

V usage is TRBV7-9 and J usage is TRBJ2-7, with TRBD1 matching over 9 bases. The CDR3 is 14 amino acids. Per germline, CDR1 SEHNR and CDR2 FQNEAQ (reference sequence). The V gene end was trimmed by 4 bases and the J gene end by 4 bases; junction bases not matched to a gene: 5. Here the CDR3 reads CASSSWTGVYEQYF. The CDR3 DNA reads TGTGCCAGCAGCTCGTGGACAGGGGTGTACGAGCAGTACTTC.

The genes are TRBV7-2 and TRBJ2-1; 10 bases are shared with TRBD2. The CDR3 sequence is 16 residues long. Per germline, CDR1 SGHTA and CDR2 FQGNSA. V lost 1 base, J lost 6 bases, and 6 bases stayed unmatched. As DNA, the CDR3 is TGTGCCAGCAGCTTAGTAACTAGCGGGGTGTTCAATGAGCAGTTCTTC. Translated, it gives CASSLVTSGVFNEQFF.

J is TRBJ2-2 and V is TRBV5-1, with TRBD1 as a possible D gene (6 bases). V dropped 5 bases and J dropped 2 bases, with 16 bases sitting between them. Germline V gives CDR1 SGHRS, CDR2 YFSETQ. CDR3 length: 16 residues. CDR3: CASRFGTRGNTGELFF. The CDR3 nucleotides are TGCGCCAGCAGGTTCGGAACCAGGGGAAACACCGGGGAGCTGTTTTTT.

The chain is built from TRBV3-1 (or the pseudogene TRBV3-2) and TRBJ2-7; possible D gene TRBD1, 5 bases. The germline V gene has CDR1 LGHDT and CDR2 YNNKEL (reference sequence). The V and J ends lost 0 bases and 7 bases respectively, with 10 bases between them. CDR3 length: 13 residues. The CDR3 DNA reads TGTGCCAGCAGCCAAGACCAAAGGGGAGAGCAGTACTTC. This translates into CASSQDQRGEQYF.